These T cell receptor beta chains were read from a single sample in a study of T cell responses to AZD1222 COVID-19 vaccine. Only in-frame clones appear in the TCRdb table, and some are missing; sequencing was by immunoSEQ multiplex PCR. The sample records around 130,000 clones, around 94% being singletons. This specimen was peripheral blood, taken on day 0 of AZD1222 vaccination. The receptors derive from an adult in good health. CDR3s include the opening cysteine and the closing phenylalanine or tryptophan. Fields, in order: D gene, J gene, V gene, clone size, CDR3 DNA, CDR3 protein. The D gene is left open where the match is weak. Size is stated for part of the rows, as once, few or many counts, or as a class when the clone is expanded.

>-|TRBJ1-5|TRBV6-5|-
TGTGCCAGCAGTTACTCAGGGGGGGACGATCAGCCCCAGCATTTT
CASSYSGGDDQPQHF
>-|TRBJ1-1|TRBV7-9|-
TGTGCCAGCAGCCCAGGACGGATTGAAGCTTTCTTT
CASSPGRIEAFF
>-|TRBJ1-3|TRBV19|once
TGTGCCGCGGGTAACCCTGGAAACACCATATATTTT
CAAGNPGNTIYF
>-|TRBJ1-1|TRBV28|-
TGTGCCAGCAGCCCTATACTCGACACACAAGGAGCTTTCTTT
CASSPILDTQGAFF
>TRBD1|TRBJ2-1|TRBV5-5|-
TGTGCCAGCAGCTTGGGGGACAGCTCCTACAATGAGCAGTTCTTC
CASSLGDSSYNEQFF
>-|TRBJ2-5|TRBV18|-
TGTGCCAGCTCACGGGCTGGGGTGTCCCAAGAGACCCAGTACTTC
CASSRAGVSQETQYF
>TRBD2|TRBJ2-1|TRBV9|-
TGTGCCAGCAGCGTAGCCCCTTTGCGGGCGGGAGGCTTTAATGAGCAGTTCTTC
CASSVAPLRAGGFNEQFF
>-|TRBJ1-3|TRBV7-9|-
TGTGCCAGCAGCTTAACAGACTCTGGAAACACCATATATTTT
CASSLTDSGNTIYF
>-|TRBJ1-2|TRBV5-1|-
TGCGCCAGCAGCTTGGCCAGGACGGAGGTATATGGCTACACCTTC
CASSLARTEVYGYTF
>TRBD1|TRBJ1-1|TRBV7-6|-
TGTGCCAGCAGCTTAGAAAGGGGGCGGGAAGCTTTCTTT
CASSLERGREAFF
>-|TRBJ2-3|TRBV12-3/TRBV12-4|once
TGTGCCAGCAGTCTACAATATACGCAGTATTTT
CASSLQYTQYF
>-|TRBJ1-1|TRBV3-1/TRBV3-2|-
TGTGCCAGCAGCCAAGAGGAAGGGGGGGTTGCTTTCTTT
CASSQEEGGVAFF
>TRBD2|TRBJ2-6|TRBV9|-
TGTGCCAGCAGCGAGAGGGGGGGACTAGCTTCTGGGGCCAACGTCCTGACTTTC
CASSERGGLASGANVLTF
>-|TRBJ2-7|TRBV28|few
TGTGCCAGCAGGACAGGCGGGAGCTCCTACGAGCAGTACTTC
CASRTGGSSYEQYF
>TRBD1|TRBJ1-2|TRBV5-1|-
TGCGCCAGCAGCACCTCCGGGACAGGGAGGGACGGCTACACCTTC
CASSTSGTGRDGYTF
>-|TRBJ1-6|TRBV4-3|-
TGCGCCAGCAGCCAAGAAGAGGGGACCTCCGACTTTTCACCCCTCCACTTT
CASSQEEGTSDFSPLHF
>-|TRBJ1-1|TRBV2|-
TGTGCCAGCAGTGAACGCGAGGGACTGAACACTGAAGCTTTCTTT
CASSEREGLNTEAFF
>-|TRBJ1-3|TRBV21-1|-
TGTGCCAGCAGCAAATTACCCCCAATTACGGGCCAATCCTCTGGAAACACCATATATTTT
CASSKLPPITGQSSGNTIYF
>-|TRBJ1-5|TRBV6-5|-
TGTGCCAGCACCGTGGACGGCAATCAGCCCCAGCATTTT
CASTVDGNQPQHF
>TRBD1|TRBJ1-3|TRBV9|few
TGTGCCAGCAGCTCCCGGGACAGGGGGAACCGGGGGAGCTCTGGAAACACCATATATTTT
CASSSRDRGNRGSSGNTIYF
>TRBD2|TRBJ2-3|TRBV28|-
TGTGCCAGCAGACTAGCGGGAGGTGGCACAGATACGCAGTATTTT
CASRLAGGGTDTQYF
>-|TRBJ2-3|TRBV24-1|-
TGTGCCACCAGTGAGGGGGGCACAGATACGCAGTATTTT
CATSEGGTDTQYF
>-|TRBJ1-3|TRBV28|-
TGTGCCAGCAGTTTCAACTCTGGAAACACCATATATTTT
CASSFNSGNTIYF
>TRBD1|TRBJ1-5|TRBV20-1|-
TGCAGTGCTAGTGCGAGACAGGGTGACAATCAGCCCCAGCATTTT
CSASARQGDNQPQHF
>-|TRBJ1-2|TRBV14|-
TGTGCCAGCAGCCAACCCGACCGTGGCGGCTACACCTTC
CASSQPDRGGYTF
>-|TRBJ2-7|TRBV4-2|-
TGTGCCAGCAGCCAAGTTGGGGCCTACGAGCAGTACTTC
CASSQVGAYEQYF
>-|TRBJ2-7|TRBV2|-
TGTGCCACCATTGGGGCGAGGGCACAGAGCCCCCCTTTGGCCGCTTACGAGCAGTACTTC
CATIGARAQSPPLAAYEQYF
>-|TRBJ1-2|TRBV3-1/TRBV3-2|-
TGTGCCAGCAGCCAAGATCTATTGGGTGGCTACACCTTC
CASSQDLLGGYTF
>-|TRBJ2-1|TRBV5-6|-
TGTGCCAGCAGCCTCGGCGGGAATGAGCAGTTCTTC
CASSLGGNEQFF
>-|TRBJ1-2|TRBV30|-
TGTGCCTGGAGTGTCGGCCTCGGGAGAAATGGCTACACCTTC
CAWSVGLGRNGYTF
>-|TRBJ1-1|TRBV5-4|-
TGTGCCAGCAGCTTGGACGGCCGGAACACTGAAGCTTTCTTT
CASSLDGRNTEAFF
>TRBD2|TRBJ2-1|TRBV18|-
TGTGCCAGCTCACCAGGACTAGCGGGAGGGCCTCCGTTCTTC
CASSPGLAGGPPFF
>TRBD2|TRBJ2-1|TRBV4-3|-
TGCGCCAGCAGCCAAGAGGGGACTAGTGCCCCCCAGCAGTTCTTC
CASSQEGTSAPQQFF
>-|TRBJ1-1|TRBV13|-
TGTGCCAGCAGCCGGACAGTGAACACTGAAGCTTTCTTT
CASSRTVNTEAFF
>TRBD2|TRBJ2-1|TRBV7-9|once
TGTGCCAGCAGCTTAGCGGCTAGCGGGAGTTACAATGAGCAGTTCTTC
CASSLAASGSYNEQFF
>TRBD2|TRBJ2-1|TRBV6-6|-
TGTGCCAGCACCTACAGATTCAGGGAGGGTGAGCAGTTCTTC
CASTYRFREGEQFF
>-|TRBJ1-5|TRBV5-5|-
TGTGCCAGCAGCTCTCTTGCGGATCAGCCCCAGCATTTT
CASSSLADQPQHF
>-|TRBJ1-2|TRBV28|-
TGTGCCAGCAGTCCTGACAGCTATGGCTACACCTTC
CASSPDSYGYTF
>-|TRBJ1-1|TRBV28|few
TGTGCCAGCAGTTTTCCCTCCAGGACTGCGGAAGCTTTCTTT
CASSFPSRTAEAFF
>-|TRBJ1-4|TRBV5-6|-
TGTGCCAGCAGCTTGGCCGTGGGGGAGATGTTTTTT
CASSLAVGEMFF
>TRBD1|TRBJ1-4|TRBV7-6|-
TGTGCCAGCAGCTCGACAGGGTTTGAAAAACTGTTTTTT
CASSSTGFEKLFF
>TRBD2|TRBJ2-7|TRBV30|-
TGTGCCTGGAAACTAGCGGGAGGTCCGAAACAGTACTTC
CAWKLAGGPKQYF
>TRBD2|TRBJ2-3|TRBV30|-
TGTGCCTGGAGTGTAGGGCGGGGGTTGATGGATACGCAGTATTTT
CAWSVGRGLMDTQYF
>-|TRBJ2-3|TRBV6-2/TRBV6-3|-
TGTGCCAGCAGTTACGGGGCTAGAACGAGCACAGATACGCAGTATTTT
CASSYGARTSTDTQYF
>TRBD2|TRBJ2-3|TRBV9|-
TGTGCCAGCAGCTTTAGCGGGAGCCCCACAGATACGCAGTATTTT
CASSFSGSPTDTQYF
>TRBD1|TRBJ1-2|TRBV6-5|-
TGTGCCAGCAGCGACAGGGGATATGGCTACACCTTC
CASSDRGYGYTF
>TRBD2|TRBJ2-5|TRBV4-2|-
TGTGCCAGCAGCCAGGGGCCTAGCGGGAGCGGAGGGGAGACCCAGTACTTC
CASSQGPSGSGGETQYF
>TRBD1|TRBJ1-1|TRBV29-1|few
TGCAGCGTTTTCCCCACAGGGGTAGGCTCCGAAGCTTTCTTT
CSVFPTGVGSEAFF
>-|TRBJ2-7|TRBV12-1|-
TGTGCCAGCAGCTTTTCTGCCCGGGAACTAGCGGTATCCTACGAGCAGTACTTC
CASSFSARELAVSYEQYF
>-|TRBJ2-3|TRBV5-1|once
TGCGCCAGCAGCTTGGCCGGGGCTTACACAGATACGCAGTATTTT
CASSLAGAYTDTQYF
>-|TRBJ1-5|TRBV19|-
TGTGCCAGTAGCCTCGGACACAATCAGCCCCAGCATTTT
CASSLGHNQPQHF
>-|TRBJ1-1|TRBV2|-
TGTGCCAGCGGTACAGAGATGAACACTGAAGCTTTCTTT
CASGTEMNTEAFF
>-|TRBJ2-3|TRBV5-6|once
TGTGCCAGCAGCTTGGCCCCCAGATCCACAGATACGCAGTATTTT
CASSLAPRSTDTQYF